This T cell receptor beta chain derives from a study of graft-versus-host responses after intestinal transplantation. Researchers placed about 200,000 CFSE-labeled responder cells in culture with about 200,000 irradiated, violet-dye-labeled stimulator cells. Trimming took 3 bases from V and 3 from J; bases not matched to a gene: 4. This CDR3 has 15 residues. From germline, CDR1 is KGHSH and CDR2 LQKENI. Sequencing was performed with immunoSEQ multiplex PCR; in TCRdb, only in-frame clones are kept and a portion is missing. The sample holds several thousand clones, 25% to 40% seen once. The chain carries TRBV18 and TRBJ2-2; the match to TRBD1 covers 7 bases. This specimen was alloreactive CD8+ T cells from a mixed lymphocyte reaction culture, taken before transplantation. The subset: CFSE-low proliferating T cells sorted from approximately 6-day pre-transplant mixed lymphocyte reaction (GvH or HvG direction). The sequence was collected from a human patient who was an organ donor for intestinal transplantation. DNA of the CDR3: TGTGCCAGCTCACCTCGACAGGGTGACACCGGGGAGCTGTTTTTT. Its translation is CASSPRQGDTGELFF.